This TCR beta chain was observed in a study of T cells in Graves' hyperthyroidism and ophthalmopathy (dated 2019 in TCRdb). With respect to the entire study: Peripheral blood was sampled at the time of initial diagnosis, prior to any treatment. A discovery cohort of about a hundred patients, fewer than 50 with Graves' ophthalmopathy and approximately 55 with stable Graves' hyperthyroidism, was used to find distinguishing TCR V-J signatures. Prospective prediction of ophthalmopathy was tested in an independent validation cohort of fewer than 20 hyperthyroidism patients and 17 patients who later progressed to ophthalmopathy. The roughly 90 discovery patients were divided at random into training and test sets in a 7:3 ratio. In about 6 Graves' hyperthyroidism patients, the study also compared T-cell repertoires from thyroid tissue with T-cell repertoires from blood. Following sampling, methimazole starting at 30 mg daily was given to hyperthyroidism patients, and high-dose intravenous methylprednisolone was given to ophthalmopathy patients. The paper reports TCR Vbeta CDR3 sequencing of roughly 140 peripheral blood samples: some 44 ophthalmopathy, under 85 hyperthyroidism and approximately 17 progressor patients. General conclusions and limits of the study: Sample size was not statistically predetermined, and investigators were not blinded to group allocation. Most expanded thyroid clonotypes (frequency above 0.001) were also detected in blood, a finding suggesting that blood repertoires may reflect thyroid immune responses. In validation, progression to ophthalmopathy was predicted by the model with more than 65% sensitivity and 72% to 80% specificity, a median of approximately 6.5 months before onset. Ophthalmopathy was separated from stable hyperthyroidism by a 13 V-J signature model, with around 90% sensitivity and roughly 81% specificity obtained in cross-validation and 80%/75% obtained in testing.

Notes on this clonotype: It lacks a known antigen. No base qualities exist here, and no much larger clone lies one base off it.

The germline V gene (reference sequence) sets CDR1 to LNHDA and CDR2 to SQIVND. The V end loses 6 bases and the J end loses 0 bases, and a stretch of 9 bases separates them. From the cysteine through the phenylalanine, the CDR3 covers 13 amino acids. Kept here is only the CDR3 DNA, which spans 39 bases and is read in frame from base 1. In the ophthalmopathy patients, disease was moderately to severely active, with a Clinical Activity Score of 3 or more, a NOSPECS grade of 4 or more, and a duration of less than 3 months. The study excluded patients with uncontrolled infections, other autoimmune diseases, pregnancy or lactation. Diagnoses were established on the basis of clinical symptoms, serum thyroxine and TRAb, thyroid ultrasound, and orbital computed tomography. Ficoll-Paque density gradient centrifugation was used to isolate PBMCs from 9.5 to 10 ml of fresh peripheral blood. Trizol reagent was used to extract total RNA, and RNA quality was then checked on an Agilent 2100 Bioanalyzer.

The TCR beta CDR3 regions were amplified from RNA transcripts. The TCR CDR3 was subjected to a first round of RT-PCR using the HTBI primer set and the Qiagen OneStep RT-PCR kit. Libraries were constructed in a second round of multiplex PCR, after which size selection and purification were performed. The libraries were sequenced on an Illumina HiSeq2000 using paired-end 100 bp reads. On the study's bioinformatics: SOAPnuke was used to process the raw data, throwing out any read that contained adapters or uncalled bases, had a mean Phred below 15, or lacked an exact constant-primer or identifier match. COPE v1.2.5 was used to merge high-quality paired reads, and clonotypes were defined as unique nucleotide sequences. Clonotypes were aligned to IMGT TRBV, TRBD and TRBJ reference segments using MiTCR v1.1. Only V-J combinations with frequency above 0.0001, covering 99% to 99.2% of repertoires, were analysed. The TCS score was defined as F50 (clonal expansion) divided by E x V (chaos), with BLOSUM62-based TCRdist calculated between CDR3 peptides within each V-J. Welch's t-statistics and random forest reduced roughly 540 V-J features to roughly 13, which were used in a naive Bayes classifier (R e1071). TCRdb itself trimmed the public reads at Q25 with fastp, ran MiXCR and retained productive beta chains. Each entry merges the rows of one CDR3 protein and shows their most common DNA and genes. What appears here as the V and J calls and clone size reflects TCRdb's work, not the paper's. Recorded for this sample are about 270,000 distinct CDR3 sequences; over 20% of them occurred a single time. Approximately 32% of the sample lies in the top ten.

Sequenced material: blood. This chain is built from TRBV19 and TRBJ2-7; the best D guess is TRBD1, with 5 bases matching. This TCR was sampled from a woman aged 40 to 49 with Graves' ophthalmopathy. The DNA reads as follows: TGTGCCAGTAGAGGCAGGGCCTCCTACGAGCAGTACTTC. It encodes CASRGRASYEQYF.